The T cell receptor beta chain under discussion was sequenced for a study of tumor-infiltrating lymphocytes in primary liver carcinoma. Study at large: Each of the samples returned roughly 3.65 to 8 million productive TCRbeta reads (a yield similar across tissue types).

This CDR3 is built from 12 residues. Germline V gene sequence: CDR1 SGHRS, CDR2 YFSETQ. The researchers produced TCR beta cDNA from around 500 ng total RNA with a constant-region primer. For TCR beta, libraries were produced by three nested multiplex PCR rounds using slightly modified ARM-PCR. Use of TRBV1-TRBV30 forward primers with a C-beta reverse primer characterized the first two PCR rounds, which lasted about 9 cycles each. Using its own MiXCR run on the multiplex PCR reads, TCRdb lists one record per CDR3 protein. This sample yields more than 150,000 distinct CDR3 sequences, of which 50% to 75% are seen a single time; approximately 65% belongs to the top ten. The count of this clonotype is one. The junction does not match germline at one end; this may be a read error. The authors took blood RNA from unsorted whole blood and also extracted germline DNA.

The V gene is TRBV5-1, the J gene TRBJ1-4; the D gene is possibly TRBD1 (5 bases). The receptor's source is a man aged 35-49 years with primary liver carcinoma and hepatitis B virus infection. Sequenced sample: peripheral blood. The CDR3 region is CACSLGDVELFF. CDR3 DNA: TGCGCCTGCAGCTTGGGGGATGTGGAACTGTTTTTT.